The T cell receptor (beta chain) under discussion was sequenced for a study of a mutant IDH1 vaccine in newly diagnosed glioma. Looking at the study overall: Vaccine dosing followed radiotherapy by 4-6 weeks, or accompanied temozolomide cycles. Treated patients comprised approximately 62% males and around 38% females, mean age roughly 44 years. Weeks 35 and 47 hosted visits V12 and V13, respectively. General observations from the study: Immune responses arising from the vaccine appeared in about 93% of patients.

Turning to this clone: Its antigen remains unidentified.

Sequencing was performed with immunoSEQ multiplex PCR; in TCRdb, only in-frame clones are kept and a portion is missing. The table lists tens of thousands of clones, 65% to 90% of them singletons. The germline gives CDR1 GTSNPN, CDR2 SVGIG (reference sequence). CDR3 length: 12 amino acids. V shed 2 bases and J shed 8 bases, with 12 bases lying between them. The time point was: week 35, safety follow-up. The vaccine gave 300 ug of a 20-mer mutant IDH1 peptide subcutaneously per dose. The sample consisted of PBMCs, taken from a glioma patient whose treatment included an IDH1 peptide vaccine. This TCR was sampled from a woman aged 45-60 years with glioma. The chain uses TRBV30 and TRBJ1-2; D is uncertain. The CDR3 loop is CAWSIPQGGYTF. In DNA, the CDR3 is TGTGCCTGGAGTATACCCCAAGGGGGCTACACCTTC.